This T cell receptor (beta chain) was sequenced during a study of T cell responses to AZD1222 COVID-19 vaccine. Germline-derived CDR1 and CDR2 are MNHEY and SVGAGI. This CDR3 is built from 13 residues. Trimming cost V 7 bases and J 11 bases; bases outside gene matches: 13. Turning to this clone: Antigen: not known.

Using immunoSEQ multiplex PCR, the repertoire was profiled, and TCRdb retains in-frame clones only, with some absent. The sample holds 130,000 to 150,000 clones, approximately 90% seen once. Study observations and caveats: Females outnumbered males among donors, who were mostly white British; clonal diversity was possibly underestimated. The span of vaccine-associated CD4 TCRs extended across spike, with dominance at 160-218 and 743-854. The repertoires were collected only after the peak T cell response.

The receptor's source is an adult in good health. The chain combines TRBV6-5 with TRBJ1-1; 7 positions match TRBD1. This specimen consisted of peripheral blood, obtained on day 0 of MenACWY control vaccination. CDR3 sequence: CASISDRVRPAFF. In DNA form, the CDR3 reads TGTGCCAGCATCTCAGACAGGGTTCGTCCCGCTTTCTTT.